This T cell receptor beta chain comes out of a study of blood T cell repertoires in COVID-19. V was pared by 5 bases and J by 10 bases, with 12 bases of the junction left unmatched. The CDR3 has 15 residues. In germline, CDR1 is SEHNR, CDR2 FQNEAQ (reference sequence). This clone has just one count. Here immunoSEQ multiplex PCR was the method, and the copy in TCRdb shows in-frame clones only, minus some. This sample carries 40,000 to 50,000 clones, approximately 86% of them seen once, and the ten largest clones take 5%. V usage is TRBV7-9 and J usage is TRBJ2-1; 9 bases line up with TRBD2. Material for sequencing was peripheral blood. The sequence was collected from a man between 40 and 49 years old with active COVID-19. The CDR3 spells CASSQSGTSSEEQFF. The CDR3 bases are TGTGCCAGCAGCCAGTCCGGGACTAGCTCCGAGGAGCAGTTCTTC.